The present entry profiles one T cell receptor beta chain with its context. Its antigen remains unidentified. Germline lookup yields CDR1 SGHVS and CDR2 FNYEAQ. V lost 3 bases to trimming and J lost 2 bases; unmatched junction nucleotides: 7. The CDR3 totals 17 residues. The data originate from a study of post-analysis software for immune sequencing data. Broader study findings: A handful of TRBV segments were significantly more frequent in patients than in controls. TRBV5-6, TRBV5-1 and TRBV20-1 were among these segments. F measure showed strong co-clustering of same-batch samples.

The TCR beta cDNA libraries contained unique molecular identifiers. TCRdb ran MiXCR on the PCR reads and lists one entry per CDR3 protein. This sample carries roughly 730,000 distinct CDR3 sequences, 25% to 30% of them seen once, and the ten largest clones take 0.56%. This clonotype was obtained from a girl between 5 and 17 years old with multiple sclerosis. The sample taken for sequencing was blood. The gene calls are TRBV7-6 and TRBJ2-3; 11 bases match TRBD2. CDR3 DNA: TGTGCCAGCAGCTTCCCACTAGCGGGGGCGGACACAGATACGCAGTATTTT. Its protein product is CASSFPLAGADTDTQYF.